These 32 T cell receptor beta chains were all obtained from the same sample, sequenced in a study of blood T cell repertoires in COVID-19. The table came from immunoSEQ multiplex PCR; TCRdb's copy has only in-frame clones and leaves some out. Here the sample spans under 170,000 clones, approximately 88% being singletons. Material: peripheral blood. The origin of the receptors is a man in his 70s with acute or convalescent COVID-19.

The genes are TRBV18 and TRBJ2-7, with 7 bases identical to TRBD1. Germline V CDR1 and CDR2: KGHSH, LQKENI. The CDR3 is 14 amino acids. With 2 bases clipped from V and 0 bases from J, the junction kept 1 base outside the gene matches. CDR3 sequence (DNA): TGTGCCAGCTCACCAGGGGACAGCTCCTACGAGCAGTACTTC. Its protein is CASSPGDSSYEQYF.

The chain is built from TRBV27 and TRBJ1-2; D is perhaps TRBD1 (6 bases). There are 17 residues in the CDR3. The germline gives CDR1 MNHEY, CDR2 SMNVEV (reference sequence). The V gene lost 5 bases and the J gene lost 5 bases, with 24 bases spanning the gap. CDR3 sequence reads: CASSPAGGTSRWYGYTF. The CDR3 nucleotides are TGTGCCAGCAGTCCCGCCGGTGGGACATCCCGTTGGTATGGCTACACCTTC.

The chain employs TRBV28 and TRBJ2-1, with a weak D call TRBD2 (5 bases). CDR3 length: 14 amino acids. With 3 bases removed from V and 4 bases from J, the gap between germline ends came to 10 bases. From germline, CDR1 is MDHEN and CDR2 SYDVKM. The CDR3 sequence: CASSFGSTYNEQFF. For the CDR3, the DNA is TGTGCCAGCAGTTTTGGGAGCACGTACAATGAGCAGTTCTTC.

V usage is TRBV5-6 and J usage is TRBJ1-1; D is possibly TRBD1 (5 bases). The CDR3 has 13 residues. Trimming stripped 2 bases from V and 6 bases from J, with 11 bases between. CDR1 and CDR2 (germline): SGHDT, YYEEEE. CDR3 residues: CASSFWTGAEAFF. The CDR3 nucleotides read TGTGCCAGCAGCTTCTGGACGGGGGCTGAAGCTTTCTTT.

V usage is TRBV19 and J usage is TRBJ1-5; D ambiguous. The CDR3 covers 12 residues. V gave up 10 bases and J gave up 0 bases, with 7 bases separating them. Germline CDR1 LNHDA, CDR2 SQIVND (reference sequence). DNA for the CDR3: TGTGCCATCGGTTATAGCAATCAGCCCCAGCATTTT. Amino acids: CAIGYSNQPQHF.

This chain joins TRBV7-2 and TRBJ2-5, with TRBD2 matching 12 bases. V lost 6 bases and J lost 4; bases outside the gene matches: 12. The CDR3 totals 17 residues. Germline-derived CDR1 and CDR2 are SGHTA and FQGNSA. The CDR3 here is CASSYGLAGSRRETQYF. Written as DNA, the CDR3 is TGTGCCAGCAGTTACGGACTAGCGGGGTCGAGGCGAGAGACCCAGTACTTC.

This sequence joins TRBV20-1 and TRBJ1-2; D remains unclear. The CDR3 is made up of 11 amino acids. Between the trimmed V and J ends, which lost 2 bases and 7 bases, there was a span of 8 bases. Germline CDR1 DFQATT, CDR2 SNEGSKA (reference sequence). CDR3 DNA sequence: TGCAGTGCTAGACGGGGATTTGGCTACACCTTC. This gives the protein CSARRGFGYTF.

The V and J genes are TRBV28 and TRBJ2-7; 9 bases are a match to TRBD2. J was trimmed by 2 bases and V by 5 bases; bases with no gene match: 10. CDR1 and CDR2 from the germline V gene are MDHEN and SYDVKM. This CDR3 is built from 16 residues. CDR3 sequence: CASSQLAGLITYEQYF. CDR3 in DNA: TGTGCCAGCAGTCAACTAGCGGGTCTCATTACCTACGAGCAGTACTTC.

In this sample, this clone turned up a few times. The genes are TRBV19 and TRBJ2-2; 10 bases line up with TRBD2. The V segment lost 10 bases and the J segment 7 bases; nucleotides outside the gene matches: 18. Germline V gene lookup returns CDR1 LNHDA and CDR2 SQIVND (reference sequence). The CDR3 covers 17 residues. CDR3 amino acids: CATMGTSVSRFNGELFF. The CDR3 DNA follows: TGTGCCACCATGGGGACTAGCGTTTCGCGGTTCAACGGGGAGCTGTTTTTT.

The gene calls are TRBV6-5 and TRBJ2-1, with 11 bases identical to TRBD2. This CDR3 spans 14 amino acids. The germline V gene encodes CDR1 MNHEY and CDR2 SVGAGI. J was trimmed by 9 bases and V by 8 bases; bases with no gene match: 9. The CDR3 DNA reads as TGTGCCAGCGCCACGCTAGCGGGAGGCACTGAGCAGTTCTTC. Encoded protein: CASATLAGGTEQFF.

This chain connects TRBV2 to TRBJ2-5; 11 bases align to TRBD2. This CDR3 has 16 residues. Per germline, CDR1 SNHLY and CDR2 FYNNEI. V lost 3 bases and J lost 2; bases outside the gene matches: 5. CDR3 region: CASSDGGTSGQETQYF. The CDR3 DNA reads as TGTGCCAGCAGTGATGGGGGGACTAGCGGTCAAGAGACCCAGTACTTC.

The chain links TRBV2 to TRBJ2-5, with TRBD1 matching 10 bases. Looked up from germline, CDR1 is SNHLY and CDR2 is FYNNEI. With 6 bases clipped from V and 4 bases from J, the junction kept 8 bases outside the gene matches. CDR3 size: 15 residues. The CDR3 region is CASRAKTGGVETQYF. As DNA, the CDR3 is TGTGCCAGCAGGGCAAAGACAGGGGGCGTAGAGACCCAGTACTTC.

The rearrangement joins TRBV11-2 to TRBJ2-3; 9 bases line up with TRBD2. CDR1 is SGHAT and CDR2 is FQNNGV in the germline V gene. This CDR3 has 18 residues. V was clipped by 1 base and J by 3 bases; unmatched bases: 11. CDR3 nucleotide sequence: TGTGCCAGCAGCTTAGTCGGTAGCGGGAGTATACGGACAGATACGCAGTATTTT. This gives the protein CASSLVGSGSIRTDTQYF. The full variable domain, completed using reference TRBV11-2 and TRBJ2-3, is EAGVAQSPRYKIIEKRQSVAFWCNPISGHATLYWYQQILGQGPKLLIQFQNNGVVDDSQLPKDRFSAERLKGVDSTLKIQPAKLEDSAVYLCASSLVGSGSIRTDTQYFGPGTRLTVL.

A few counts support this clone. This rearrangement joins TRBV27 to TRBJ1-6; 7 positions agree with TRBD1. Germline values: CDR1 MNHEY, CDR2 SMNVEV (reference sequence). The junction had 7 bases not matched to a gene; V was cut back by 4 bases and J by 7 bases. CDR3 length: 15 amino acids. The DNA of the CDR3 is TGTGCCAGCAGTTACTCCCGGGACAGAAATTCACCCCTCCACTTT. It codes for CASSYSRDRNSPLHF.

The chain employs TRBV6-5 and TRBJ2-1; perhaps TRBD2 as D (6 bases). Germline values: CDR1 MNHEY, CDR2 SVGAGI. This CDR3 comprises 13 residues. The ends were cut back, 9 bases at V and 11 bases at J, with 20 bases in the middle. The CDR3 is CASGRLLADQQFF. The CDR3 region has the DNA TGTGCCAGTGGAAGGCTCTTAGCGGACCAGCAGTTCTTC.

The chain has TRBV10-3 and TRBJ2-1; TRBD2 aligns across 8 bases. The V segment lost 0 bases and the J segment 2 bases; nucleotides outside the gene matches: 9. The CDR3 is 18 residues long. Germline V CDR1 and CDR2: ENHRY, SYGVKD. The CDR3 loop is CAISESPGGRAPYNEQFF. The CDR3 DNA follows: TGTGCCATCAGTGAGTCGCCGGGGGGGCGGGCCCCCTACAATGAGCAGTTCTTC.

This clone was detected only a few times. The chain is built from TRBV4-2 and TRBJ1-2; 7 positions match TRBD1. Germline CDR1 LGHNA, CDR2 YNFKEQ. The trim removed 4 bases at V and 4 bases at J, leaving 15 bases unmatched. CDR3 length: 17 amino acids. This CDR3 reads CASSRLGTGEISYGYTF. Here the CDR3 DNA reads TGTGCCAGCAGCCGCTTAGGTACAGGGGAGATAAGCTATGGCTACACCTTC.

This chain joins TRBV11-2 and TRBJ2-1; no definite D call. The V gene lost 8 bases and the J gene lost 10 bases, with 9 bases spanning the gap. This CDR3 region has 10 residues. The germline gives CDR1 SGHAT, CDR2 FQNNGV. DNA of the CDR3: TGTGCCAGCGGCATGTGGGAGCAGTTCTTC. Its translation is CASGMWEQFF.

Ten or more counts support this clone. V usage is TRBV18 and J usage is TRBJ1-1; D unresolved. This CDR3 comprises 13 residues. Germline V gene data show CDR1 as KGHSH and CDR2 as LQKENI. Between the trimmed V and J ends, which lost 0 bases and 4 bases, there was a span of 6 bases. CDR3 amino acids: CASSPPFGTEAFF. The CDR3 region has the DNA TGTGCCAGCTCACCACCGTTCGGCACTGAAGCTTTCTTT.

This clone appeared a single time. J is TRBJ1-1 and V is TRBV5-1, with TRBD1 matching 7 bases. The J segment lost 1 base and the V segment lost 2 bases, leaving 5 bases of the junction unmatched. This CDR3 is built from 15 residues. Germline CDR1 is SGHRS and CDR2 is YFSETQ. The CDR3 loop is CASSLHTGENTEAFF. The DNA of the CDR3 is TGCGCCAGCAGCTTACACACAGGGGAGAACACTGAAGCTTTCTTT.

This clone has just a few counts. The J gene is TRBJ2-2, the V gene TRBV6-5; perhaps TRBD1 as D (6 bases). The V end lost 4 bases, the J end lost 2 bases, and 11 bases lay between the germline ends. The germline CDR1 and CDR2 sequences are MNHEY and SVGAGI. The CDR3 is 15 amino acids. The CDR3 DNA is TGTGCCAGCAGTTTCCGGGACACCAACACCGGGGAGCTGTTTTTT. It yields the protein CASSFRDTNTGELFF.

This clone came up a few times. The chain carries TRBV11-1 and TRBJ1-1, with D tentatively TRBD1 (5 bases). Germline CDR1 and CDR2: SGHAT and FQDESV (reference sequence). This CDR3 has 14 residues. V dropped 4 bases and J dropped 5 bases, with 14 bases sitting between them. The CDR3, as DNA: TGTGCCAGCAGCTCCGACGGGAGGGGAACTGAAGCTTTCTTT. Translated, it gives CASSSDGRGTEAFF.

V is TRBV19 and J is TRBJ2-1; D is uncertain. This CDR3 has 13 residues. Trimming left V 5 bases short and J 7 bases short, with 12 bases between. Germline V gene lookup returns CDR1 LNHDA and CDR2 SQIVND (reference sequence). DNA for the CDR3: TGTGCCAGTAGTCGGCTAGGTTCAAATGAGCAGTTCTTC. It translates to CASSRLGSNEQFF.

Of note for this clone: A read error may be the cause here, since a much bigger clone is one base away. Additional DNA sequences in this sample encode the identical CDR3. The rearrangement links TRBV5-4 to TRBJ2-7; D may be TRBD2 (7 bases). The germline CDR1 and CDR2 sequences are SGHNT and YYREEE (reference sequence). The CDR3 totals 16 residues. V was trimmed by 3 bases and J by 2 bases, leaving 18 bases between them. The CDR3 DNA follows: TGTGCCAGCAGCTGGGGGGGGCGACTAGGGGCCTACGAGCAGTACTTC. This sequence encodes CASSWGGRLGAYEQYF.

The table lists this clone with a few counts. This sequence joins TRBV21-1 and TRBJ1-1; TRBD1 is taken as the D call from the table, unchecked against the DNA. TRBV21-1 is a pseudogene segment. CDR3 length: 14 residues. The DNA for the CDR3 is TGTGCCAGCAGCAACGAGGGGGCGCAGACTGAAGCTTTCTTT. It yields the protein CASSNEGAQTEAFF.

The table lists this clone with a few counts. V and J are TRBV2 and TRBJ1-6, with D maybe TRBD1 (5 bases). With 2 bases removed from V and 10 bases from J, the gap between germline ends came to 15 bases. The CDR3 has 15 amino acids. Germline loops: CDR1 SNHLY, CDR2 FYNNEI. CDR3 protein: CASSEMGEAGSPLHF. In DNA form, the CDR3 reads TGTGCCAGCAGTGAAATGGGGGAGGCTGGCTCACCCCTCCACTTT.

This clone was recorded once. J is TRBJ1-3 and V is TRBV28; D is unresolved. Germline V gene data show CDR1 as MDHEN and CDR2 as SYDVKM. V lost 5 bases and J 3 bases, leaving 11 bases between the germline ends. The CDR3 runs 14 residues. CDR3 coding DNA: TGTGCCAGCAGTGCCACCCGCGGTGGAAACACCATATATTTT. This gives the protein CASSATRGGNTIYF.

This clone was picked up a small number of times. The junction does not match germline at one end; this may be a read error. The chain links TRBV19 to TRBJ1-4; no reliable D call. The CDR3 totals 14 residues. Germline CDR1 LNHDA, CDR2 SQIVND (reference sequence). The DNA of the CDR3 is TGTGCCAGTAGTTTAGAGGGCCGAACGGAAAAACTGTTTTTT. Residues: CASSLEGRTEKLFF.

The rearrangement links TRBV19 to TRBJ1-5; a possible D gene is TRBD1 (5 bases). V lost 2 bases and J 0 bases, leaving 8 bases between the germline ends. The CDR3 contains 15 residues. Germline V lookup: CDR1 LNHDA, CDR2 SQIVND (reference sequence). CDR3 sequence (DNA): TGTGCCAGTAGTATAACAGGATTTAGCAATCAGCCCCAGCATTTT. Its protein product is CASSITGFSNQPQHF.

The chain's CDR3 is CASSTDYGYTF. The CDR3 DNA reads as TGTGCCAGTAGTACCGACTATGGCTACACCTTC. The chain is built from TRBV19 and TRBJ1-2, with unresolved D. CDR1 is LNHDA, CDR2 SQIVND, per germline (reference sequence). V was clipped by 4 bases and J by 3 bases, with 3 bases between them. The CDR3 spans 11 residues.

This chain connects TRBV5-8 to TRBJ1-4; D remains ambiguous. The germline CDR1 and CDR2 sequences are SGHTS and YDEGEE. Trimming shortened V by 1 base and J by 2 bases, and 9 bases separated the two germline ends. The CDR3 runs 15 residues. The CDR3 bases are TGTGCCAGCAGCTTGATCGGGGTTACTAATGAAAAACTGTTTTTT. This codes for CASSLIGVTNEKLFF. Together with reference TRBV5-8 and TRBJ1-4, the CDR3 gives the full variable domain: EAGVTQSPTHLIKTRGQQATLRCSPISGHTSVYWYQQALGLGLQFLLWYDEGEERNRGNFPPRFSGRQFPNYSSELNVNALELEDSALYLCASSLIGVTNEKLFFGSGTQLSVL.

This chain links TRBV28 with TRBJ1-2; possible D gene TRBD1, 5 bases. In germline, CDR1 is MDHEN, CDR2 SYDVKM. V shed 2 bases and J shed 6 bases, with 10 bases lying between them. The CDR3 sequence is 13 residues long. CDR3 sequence reads: CASSLNWGDGYTF. The CDR3 nucleotides are TGTGCCAGCAGTTTAAACTGGGGGGATGGCTACACCTTC.